This is a list of T cell receptor beta chains from one sample in a study of tumor-infiltrating lymphocytes in oesophageal squamous cell carcinoma. MiXCR, run by TCRdb on the PCR reads, gives a single entry per CDR3 protein. The sample holds some 11,000 distinct CDR3 sequences, 55% seen once. Specimen: esophageal tumor tissue. The origin of the receptors is a female donor with esophageal squamous cell carcinoma. Both conserved end residues are part of each CDR3. Fields, in order: V gene, D gene, clone size, J gene, CDR3 DNA, CDR3 protein. A D gene is named only where the DNA matches it firmly. Size is stated for part of the rows, as once, few or many counts, or as a class when the clone is expanded.

>TRBV10-3|NA|many|TRBJ1-5
TGTGCCATCAGTTCCCCTTCCGCGAAGGCGGACCAGCCCCAGCATTTT
CAISSPSAKADQPQHF
>TRBV11-2|NA|NA|TRBJ2-5
TGTGCCAGCAGAGGAGGGAGTTGGGCCCAAGAGACCCAGTACTTC
CASRGGSWAQETQYF
>TRBV28|TRBD2|NA|TRBJ2-1
TGTGCCAGCAGTTTTATGGGACTAGCGGGAAATAATGAGCAGTTCTTC
CASSFMGLAGNNEQFF
>TRBV24-1|TRBD1|medium-sized|TRBJ1-2
TGTGCCACCAGTGACTGGACAGGGAGCTATGGCTACACCTTC
CATSDWTGSYGYTF
>TRBV7-2|TRBD1|NA|TRBJ2-2
TGTGCCAGCAGCTTAGGAGGACAGGGTTCGGGCGGGGAGCTGTTTTTT
CASSLGGQGSGGELFF
>TRBV7-2|NA|NA|TRBJ2-4
TGTGCCAGCAGCTCCGGACCCTTCAATGAGCAGTACTTC
CASSSGPFNEQYF
>TRBV7-2|NA|NA|TRBJ2-1
TGTGCCAGCAGCCCGAGTCAGTCACTCTACAATGAGCAGTTCTTC
CASSPSQSLYNEQFF
>TRBV4-1|NA|once|TRBJ2-3
TGCGCCAGCAGCCAAGATGAATCGGTGTTTTCGTTGGGGGACTTTTTCTACGAGCGGTATTTT
CASSQDESVFSLGDFFYERYF
>TRBV7-9|TRBD1|NA|TRBJ2-1
TGTGCCAGCAGCTTACCGGGACAGGGGTGGGGCAATGAGCAGTTCTTC
CASSLPGQGWGNEQFF
>TRBV7-2|NA|NA|TRBJ1-1
TGTGCCAGCAGCTCCTACAGGGTGACGGGCACTGAAGCTTTCTTT
CASSSYRVTGTEAFF
>TRBV7-3|NA|few|TRBJ2-5
TGTGCCAGCAGCTTAACCCCCTCGGAGACCCAGTACTTC
CASSLTPSETQYF
>TRBV11-2|TRBD1|NA|TRBJ2-7
TGTGCCAGCAGCTTAGTACCCCCGCGACAGGGGGCTTTCTACGAGCAGTACTTC
CASSLVPPRQGAFYEQYF
>TRBV7-8|NA|NA|TRBJ2-5
TGTGCCAGCAGCATAATCCAATACAGGGGCGGGGAAGAGACCCAGTACTTC
CASSIIQYRGGEETQYF
>TRBV7-2|NA|NA|TRBJ2-5
TGTGCCAGCAGCTTAATGGGAGGTTTCCAAGAGACCCAGTACTTC
CASSLMGGFQETQYF
>TRBV12-3/TRBV12-4|TRBD1|many|TRBJ1-4
TGTGCCAGCAGCGGACAGGGCCAGGAAAAACTGTTTTTT
CASSGQGQEKLFF
>TRBV7-3|TRBD2|NA|TRBJ2-1
TGTGCCAGCAGCTTAGCGGGGGGGCCTATTTCCTACAATGAGCAGTTCTTC
CASSLAGGPISYNEQFF
>TRBV10-3|NA|NA|TRBJ2-5
TGTGCCATCAGGGGCAGCCAAGAGACCCAGTACTTC
CAIRGSQETQYF
>TRBV4-1|NA|NA|TRBJ2-1
TGCGCCAGCAGCCAGGAACAGTGGGGGGCGAATTACAATGAGCAGTTCTTC
CASSQEQWGANYNEQFF
>TRBV11-3|NA|NA|TRBJ2-7
TGTGCCAGCAGCTCACAACCAGGGCAGGACTACGAGCAGTACTTC
CASSSQPGQDYEQYF
>TRBV19|TRBD1|NA|TRBJ2-5
TGTGCCAGTAGGGACAGGGGCAGGGGAGAGACCCAGTACTTC
CASRDRGRGETQYF
>TRBV6-8|TRBD1|NA|TRBJ2-5
TGTGCCAGCAGTGCCGGGACAGGAGACCAAGAGACCCAGTACTTC
CASSAGTGDQETQYF
>TRBV7-1|NA|NA|TRBJ1-2
TGTGCCAGCAGCTCGGACCACTATGGCTACACCTTC
CASSSDHYGYTF
>TRBV12-5|NA|NA|TRBJ2-1
NA
CASVIRDRGWGAVLRF
>TRBV12-3/TRBV12-4|TRBD1|NA|TRBJ2-7
TGTGCCAGCAGTCGGACAGGGAATTACGAGCAGTACTTC
CASSRTGNYEQYF
>TRBV7-6|TRBD2|NA|TRBJ2-3
TGTGCCAGCAGCCTCGGACTAGCGGGAGGGCAAGTCACAGATACGCAGTATTTT
CASSLGLAGGQVTDTQYF
>TRBV6-6|TRBD1|medium-sized|TRBJ1-1
TGTGCCAGCAGTTACTTCAGGGACAGGGTAAACACTGAAGCTTTCTTT
CASSYFRDRVNTEAFF
>TRBV7-6|TRBD2|NA|TRBJ2-1
TGTGCCAGCAGCTTGGACTTCGGGGGGGCTGAGCAGTTCTTC
CASSLDFGGAEQFF
>TRBV7-6|TRBD1|NA|TRBJ2-5
TGTGCCAGCAGCTTAGGGCCCGGGACAGGGGGACTGAGGGAGACCCAGTACTTC
CASSLGPGTGGLRETQYF
>TRBV7-2|TRBD1|once|TRBJ2-5
TGTGCCAGCAGCTCTCGGACGACAGGGCAAGAGACCCAGTACTTC
CASSSRTTGQETQYF
>TRBV6-6|NA|NA|TRBJ2-1
TGTGCCAGCAATCGATTGAGAGGAGTTAGCAATGAGCAGTTCTTC
CASNRLRGVSNEQFF
>TRBV7-2|NA|few|TRBJ2-2
TGTGCCAGCAGCTTCGCGACAGTTAGGACCGGGGAGCTGTTTTTT
CASSFATVRTGELFF
>TRBV6-2/TRBV6-3|TRBD1|NA|TRBJ1-2
TGTGCCAGCAGTCCAGGGGACAGATACTACTATGGCTACACCTTC
CASSPGDRYYYGYTF
>TRBV6-2/TRBV6-3|NA|NA|TRBJ2-7
TGTGCCAGCAGTTACTCGAACCGGGACACGATTTACGAGCAGTACTTC
CASSYSNRDTIYEQYF
>TRBV7-3|NA|NA|TRBJ2-1
TGTGCCAGCAGCTTCTTCCCATACAATGAGCAGTTCTTC
CASSFFPYNEQFF
>TRBV28|TRBD2|NA|TRBJ2-4
TGTGCCAGCAGTGCCCCCCCTGGGACTAGCGCCTCATCCTACAATGAGCAGTACTTC
CASSAPPGTSASSYNEQYF
>TRBV10-3|NA|NA|TRBJ2-7
TGTGCCATCAGTGAGCGGTTACTTGCCTACGAGCAGTACTTC
CAISERLLAYEQYF
>TRBV7-6|TRBD1|NA|TRBJ2-3
TGTGCCAGCAGCCAGGGGGTTAACACAGATACGCAGTATTTT
CASSQGVNTDTQYF
>TRBV12-3/TRBV12-4|NA|NA|TRBJ2-7
TGTGCCAGCAGCGGGTCCAGCTCCTACGAGCAGTACTTC
CASSGSSSYEQYF
>TRBV7-2|TRBD2|NA|TRBJ2-3
TGTGCCAGCAGCCAGGGGCTAGCGGGAAACACAGATACGCAGTATTTT
CASSQGLAGNTDTQYF
>TRBV12-3/TRBV12-4|NA|few|TRBJ2-1
TGTGCCAGCAGCCCACAGGGAGGAATCAATGAGCAGTTCTTC
CASSPQGGINEQFF
>TRBV7-9|TRBD1|NA|TRBJ2-7
TGTGCCAGCAACGATTTTCCGGGACAGGGGACCTACGAGCAGTACTTC
CASNDFPGQGTYEQYF
>TRBV11-2|NA|medium-sized|TRBJ2-1
TGTGCCAGCAGCTTAGTGCTGGTTTCCAGCTCCTACAATGAGCAGTTCTTC
CASSLVLVSSSYNEQFF
>TRBV7-6|NA|NA|TRBJ1-1
TGTGCCAGCAGCTTCCGGGACGGAGTAAACACTGAAGCTTTCTTT
CASSFRDGVNTEAFF
>TRBV6-1|TRBD1|NA|TRBJ2-5
TGTGCCAGCAGTGATTGGACAGGGGAAGAGACCCAGTACTTC
CASSDWTGEETQYF
>TRBV5-4|TRBD2|many|TRBJ2-5
TGTGCCAGCAGCCGTGGACTAGCGGACGGAGAGACCCAGTACTTC
CASSRGLADGETQYF
>TRBV7-2|NA|few|TRBJ2-3
TGTGCCAGCAGCTTAAACCGAGATACGCAGTATTTT
CASSLNRDTQYF
>TRBV7-2|TRBD1|NA|TRBJ1-2
TGTGCCAGCAGCCCTTACCTAACAGGGGGAGGTGGCTACACCTTC
CASSPYLTGGGGYTF
>TRBV12-3/TRBV12-4|NA|NA|TRBJ1-2
TGTGCCAGCAGTCAGAAAAGACAGAATTATGGCTACACCTTC
CASSQKRQNYGYTF
>TRBV7-8|NA|few|TRBJ2-5
TGTGCCAGCAGCCAAGGTAGCGGCCAAGAGACCCAGTACTTC
CASSQGSGQETQYF
>TRBV4-3|NA|many|TRBJ1-1
TGCGCCAGCAGCCAAGATCCAAGGGGAAACACTGAAGCTTTCTTT
CASSQDPRGNTEAFF
>TRBV7-8|NA|medium-sized|TRBJ2-7
TGTGCCAGCAGCCGCCTTCGGGTGGGGGACCCTAATTCACCCCTCCACTTC
CASSRLRVGDPNSPLHF
>TRBV7-6|NA|few|TRBJ2-1
TGTGCCAGCAGCTCGGGCAGGCTGGATGGGGATGAGCAGTTCTTC
CASSSGRLDGDEQFF
>TRBV27|NA|NA|TRBJ2-1
TGTGCCAGCAGTCTATACAATGAGCAGTTCTTC
CASSLYNEQFF
>TRBV5-1|NA|few|TRBJ1-1
TGCGCCAGCAGCCCCGGACAGATGAACACTGAAGCTTTCTTT
CASSPGQMNTEAFF
>TRBV7-8|TRBD1|NA|TRBJ1-1
TGTGCCAGCAGCTTATTAAGGCAGGGGGCGAACACTGAAGCTTTCTTT
CASSLLRQGANTEAFF
>TRBV7-4|NA|NA|TRBJ1-2
TGTGCCAGCAGCCTAGGGGCTATGGGCTACACCTTC
CASSLGAMGYTF
>TRBV7-3|TRBD1|NA|TRBJ2-7
TGTGCCAGCAGCTTAAATAAAGGGGGCAAGGCCTCCTACGAGCAGTACTTC
CASSLNKGGKASYEQYF
>TRBV10-3|NA|NA|TRBJ2-2
TGTGCCATCAGTGAGTCTCCCGGGAGTCCCGGGGAGCTGTTTTTT
CAISESPGSPGELFF
>TRBV11-2|TRBD1|NA|TRBJ2-7
TGTGCCAGCAGCTCCCTCTACGTTCTCGGACAGGGGGTTGTCGAGCAGTACTTC
CASSSLYVLGQGVVEQYF